One sample yielded the 29 T cell receptor beta chains listed below, sequenced in a study of cytomegalovirus exposure and HLA in healthy donors. 60 Vbeta and 13 Jbeta primers were used in PCR. Clones were sequenced by immunoSEQ multiplex PCR, and TCRdb holds only the in-frame ones, with some missing. The table has roughly 120,000 clones, approximately 82% seen once. The sequencing sample was made of PBMCs. The receptors were gathered from a man aged 30 to 39 in good health and CMV-seropositive.

V gene TRBV19 combines with J gene TRBJ2-7; the match to TRBD2 covers 9 bases. The CDR3 consists of 14 residues. The germline V gene has CDR1 LNHDA and CDR2 SQIVND (reference sequence). The J segment lost 5 bases and the V segment lost 5 bases, leaving 7 bases of the junction unmatched. The CDR3 is CASSPRGGLDEQYF. For the CDR3, the DNA is TGTGCCAGTAGTCCGCGGGGGGGCCTGGACGAGCAGTACTTC.

V is TRBV18 and J is TRBJ1-5; possible D gene TRBD1, 6 bases. The CDR3 length is 14 residues. Trimming took off 8 bases at V and 9 bases at J, with 20 bases between the two ends. Germline V gene lookup returns CDR1 KGHSH and CDR2 LQKENI. CDR3 region: CASAAERQATPQHF. The CDR3 bases are TGTGCCAGCGCAGCCGAAAGACAGGCAACGCCCCAGCATTTT. The full variable domain, in which reference TRBV18 and TRBJ1-5 provide the parts outside the CDR3, is NAGVMQNPRHLVRRRGQEARLRCSPMKGHSHVYWYRQLPEEGLKFMVYLQKENIIDESGMPKERFSAEFPKEGPSILRIQQVVRGDSAAYFCASAAERQATPQHFGDGTRLSIL.

This rearrangement joins TRBV11-2 to TRBJ1-1; D call uncertain. CDR3 length: 12 residues. V was trimmed by 0 bases and J by 8 bases, leaving 7 bases between them. CDR1 SGHAT and CDR2 FQNNGV come from the germline V gene. As DNA, the CDR3 is TGTGCCAGCAGCTTAGATCTGGCCGAAGCTTTCTTT. It specifies CASSLDLAEAFF.

The V gene is TRBV2, the J gene TRBJ1-2; 8 bases line up with TRBD1. Germline CDR1 reads SNHLY; CDR2 reads FYNNEI. The CDR3 sequence is 13 residues long. The V and J ends lost 5 bases and 3 bases, in that order; junction bases with no gene match: 2. The CDR3 bases are TGTGCCAGCAGTCTGACAGGGGACTATGGCTACACCTTC. Its translation: CASSLTGDYGYTF.

This clone came up a few times. The genes are TRBV30 and TRBJ2-3, with TRBD2 matching 13 bases. V gave up 1 base and J gave up 2 bases; unmatched junction bases: 6. Germline V lookup: CDR1 GTSNPN, CDR2 SVGIG (reference sequence). The length of the CDR3 is 17 residues. The CDR3 sequence: CAWSGGLAGPPTDTQYF. DNA for the CDR3: TGTGCCTGGAGTGGGGGACTAGCGGGGCCCCCCACAGATACGCAGTATTTT.

The V call is TRBV5-1, the J call TRBJ2-1, with 10 nucleotides matching TRBD2. The CDR3 runs to 14 residues. CDR1 and CDR2 from the germline V gene are SGHRS and YFSETQ. Trimming cost V 2 bases and J 8 bases; bases outside gene matches: 4. The chain's CDR3 is CASSLQRGGDEQFF. The CDR3, as DNA: TGCGCCAGCAGCTTACAGCGGGGGGGGGATGAGCAGTTCTTC. Full variable domain (outside the CDR3, taken from reference TRBV5-1 and TRBJ2-1): KAGVTQTPRYLIKTRGQQVTLSCSPISGHRSVSWYQQTPGQGLQFLFEYFSETQRNKGNFPGRFSGRQFSNSRSEMNVSTLELGDSALYLCASSLQRGGDEQFFGPGTRLTVL.

Remarks on this clone: A junction end diverges from the germline sequence, so it may reflect a read error. Other DNA sequences in this sample translate to the same CDR3. The chain employs TRBV4-3 and TRBJ1-3; D gene uncertain. The CDR3 has 15 amino acids. The germline V gene encodes CDR1 LGHNA and CDR2 YSLEER. The CDR3 loop is CASSQGRSSGNTIYF. The CDR3 DNA is TGCGCCAGCAGCCAAGGCCGGAGCTCTGGAAACACCATATACTTT.

This clone was detected only once. The chain joins TRBV14 to TRBJ2-7; D unclear. The V and J ends lost 4 bases and 7 bases respectively, with 11 bases between them. This CDR3 region has 12 residues. The germline V gene has CDR1 SGHDN and CDR2 FVKESK. This CDR3 is CASSLLPSEQYF. CDR3 sequence (DNA): TGTGCCAGCAGCCTTCTTCCTTCTGAGCAGTACTTC.

The J gene is TRBJ1-2, the V gene TRBV5-4; 7 nucleotides agree with TRBD1. The germline gives CDR1 SGHNT, CDR2 YYREEE (reference sequence). J gave up 8 bases and V 0 bases, and 7 bases lay outside the gene matches. This CDR3 contains 14 residues. CDR3 in DNA: TGTGCCAGCAGCTTGGTTGAGGGGGCGCGGGGCTACACCTTC. As protein: CASSLVEGARGYTF.

The rearrangement uses TRBV29-1 and TRBJ1-1; no clear D. Trimming cost V 2 bases and J 4 bases, with 8 bases left between them. The CDR3 length is 12 residues. The germline CDR1 and CDR2 sequences are SQVTM and ANQGSEA. CDR3 sequence (DNA): TGCAGCGTTGAACCCGGAGTCACTGAAGCTTTCTTT. Protein: CSVEPGVTEAFF.

The V gene is TRBV6-5, the J gene TRBJ2-7, with D possibly TRBD1 on 6 matching bases. Germline loops: CDR1 MNHEY, CDR2 SVGAGI. The V end lost 1 base, the J end lost 4 bases, and 11 bases lay between the germline ends. The CDR3 extends over 14 amino acids. In DNA form, the CDR3 reads TGTGCCAGCAGTTACTTACAGGGTTCTTACGAGCAGTACTTC. Translated: CASSYLQGSYEQYF.

The chain is built from TRBV4-2 and TRBJ1-1; D gene ambiguous. The germline V gene encodes CDR1 LGHNA and CDR2 YNFKEQ. Trimming removed 0 bases from V and 1 base from J, with 9 bases in between. The CDR3 totals 15 residues. CDR3 DNA sequence: TGTGCCAGCAGCCAAGAGGTAGCGTCGAACACTGAAGCTTTCTTT. Amino acids: CASSQEVASNTEAFF.

This clone has just a few counts. This rearrangement joins TRBV5-1 to TRBJ2-5, with D possibly being TRBD1 (8 bases). The ends were cut back, 4 bases at V and 9 bases at J, with 16 bases in the middle. This CDR3 spans 13 amino acids. Germline V gives CDR1 SGHRS, CDR2 YFSETQ. In DNA, the CDR3 is TGCGCCAGCAGCCCGACAGGGGAGGGAGCCCAGTACTTC. As protein: CASSPTGEGAQYF. The full variable domain, rest sourced from reference TRBV5-1 and TRBJ2-5, is KAGVTQTPRYLIKTRGQQVTLSCSPISGHRSVSWYQQTPGQGLQFLFEYFSETQRNKGNFPGRFSGRQFSNSRSEMNVSTLELGDSALYLCASSPTGEGAQYFGPGTRLLVL.

The gene calls are TRBV2 and TRBJ2-4; 7 bases match TRBD1. After removal of 4 bases from V and 0 bases from J, the junction contained 3 bases not matched to a gene. Germline V lookup: CDR1 SNHLY, CDR2 FYNNEI. This CDR3 comprises 15 residues. CDR3 DNA: TGTGCCAGCAGTGGTGGGACAGTAGCCAAAAACATTCAGTACTTC. The encoded protein is CASSGGTVAKNIQYF.

V usage is TRBV2 and J usage is TRBJ2-7; TRBD1 matches 9 bases. This CDR3 has 14 residues. The J segment lost 0 bases and the V segment lost 7 bases, leaving 4 bases of the junction unmatched. Germline CDR1 and CDR2: SNHLY and FYNNEI. CDR3 sequence (DNA): TGTGCCAGCACTTTGGACAGGGGCTCCTACGAGCAGTACTTC. Its translation: CASTLDRGSYEQYF.

This clone was seen a single time. Here the CDR3 reads CASSGGGLHEQFF. The DNA for the CDR3 is TGTGCCAGCAGTGGAGGGGGTCTACATGAGCAGTTCTTC. The chain recombines TRBV25-1 with TRBJ2-1; D is possibly TRBD1 (6 bases). This CDR3 spans 13 amino acids. Trimming took 4 bases from V and 8 from J, leaving 12 bases between them. Germline V gene lookup returns CDR1 MGHDK and CDR2 SYGVNS.

This sequence joins TRBV11-2 and TRBJ2-3; TRBD1 matches 8 bases. The V gene's germline CDR1 is SGHAT and CDR2 FQNNGV. This CDR3 spans 18 amino acids. J lost 4 bases, V lost 0 bases, and 12 bases had no gene match. In nucleotides, the CDR3 is TGTGCCAGCAGCTTAGATCCCACAGGACAGGGTCCCGCAGATACGCAGTATTTT. Residues: CASSLDPTGQGPADTQYF.

This clone was picked up a small number of times. The rearrangement uses TRBV25-1 and TRBJ1-3; 7 positions match TRBD1. The junction had 8 bases not matched to a gene; V was cut back by 1 base and J by 2 bases. Germline-derived CDR1 and CDR2 are MGHDK and SYGVNS. This CDR3 spans 17 amino acids. The chain's CDR3 is CASSESRTGSPGNTIYF. In DNA, the CDR3 is TGTGCCAGCAGTGAATCCCGGACAGGATCCCCTGGAAACACCATATATTTT.

This clone was found a few times. The sample has other DNA sequences that encode this CDR3 too. The J gene is TRBJ1-2, the V gene TRBV9; D unresolved. Germline V CDR1 and CDR2: SGDLS, YYNGEE. The length of the CDR3 is 13 residues. V lost 0 bases and J 6 bases, leaving 9 bases between the germline ends. The CDR3 nucleotides are TGTGCCAGCAGCGTAGTGGGCGGGGATGGCTACACCTTC. It translates to CASSVVGGDGYTF.

The chain uses TRBV7-2 and TRBJ2-3; D possibly corresponds to TRBD2 (6 bases). The germline V gene encodes CDR1 SGHTA and CDR2 FQGNSA. V was cut by 5 bases and J by 0 bases, with 15 bases left in between. The CDR3 loop spans 16 amino acids. CDR3 loop: CASSLNLALSTDTQYF. For the CDR3, the DNA is TGTGCCAGCAGCCTTAATCTAGCGCTAAGCACAGATACGCAGTATTTT.

The genes are TRBV11-2 and TRBJ2-1, with D tentatively TRBD2 (5 bases). CDR3 size: 13 residues. Germline CDR1 SGHAT, CDR2 FQNNGV. Trimming pared 1 base from V and 6 bases from J, leaving 7 bases between. The chain's CDR3 is CASSLGEINEQFF. The DNA of the CDR3 is TGTGCCAGCAGCTTAGGGGAGATCAATGAGCAGTTCTTC.

The gene calls are TRBV5-1 and TRBJ2-3; TRBD1 aligns across 7 bases. V shed 0 bases, J shed 6 bases, and the junction held 4 bases outside the gene matches. CDR1 is SGHRS, CDR2 YFSETQ, per germline. The CDR3 is 14 residues long. The CDR3 sequence is CASSLGGGSDTQYF. CDR3 DNA sequence: TGCGCCAGCAGCTTGGGAGGGGGCAGCGATACGCAGTATTTT.

The CDR3 coding sequence is TGTGCCAGCAGCATTCAGGGGAGGGACACCGGGGAGCTGTTTTTT. As protein: CASSIQGRDTGELFF. The V and J genes are TRBV9 and TRBJ2-2, with D perhaps matching TRBD2 (7 bases). Germline V gene lookup returns CDR1 SGDLS and CDR2 YYNGEE. Trimming stripped 4 bases from V and 3 bases from J, with 13 bases between. The CDR3 contains 15 residues.

The V call is TRBV6-5, the J call TRBJ1-4; TRBD1 matches at 9 bases. The germline CDR1 and CDR2 sequences are MNHEY and SVGAGI. The V and J ends lost 6 bases and 8 bases, in that order; junction bases with no gene match: 10. This CDR3 is 15 amino acids long. CDR3 sequence: CASSQQGARSEKLFF. In nucleotides, the CDR3 is TGTGCCAGCAGCCAACAGGGGGCTCGGTCGGAAAAACTGTTTTTT.

This chain joins TRBV4-1 and TRBJ1-4; 8 positions match TRBD1. The CDR3 runs to 12 residues. V lost 4 bases to trimming and J lost 12 bases; unmatched junction nucleotides: 4. Germline assignment: CDR1 MGHRA and CDR2 YSYEKL. The chain's CDR3 is CASSLTGGELFF. As DNA, the CDR3 is TGCGCCAGCAGCCTAACAGGGGGGGAACTGTTTTTT.

Here the CDR3 reads CASSYSWTGNNEQFF. CDR3 nucleotides: TGTGCCAGCAGTTACTCGTGGACAGGGAACAATGAGCAGTTCTTC. The chain recombines TRBV6-5 with TRBJ2-1; TRBD1 matches at 8 bases. The CDR3 is 15 amino acids. The junction had 3 bases not matched to a gene; V was cut back by 0 bases and J by 5 bases. Per the germline V gene, CDR1 is MNHEY and CDR2 is SVGAGI.

This chain joins TRBV7-9 and TRBJ2-2; 8 nucleotides agree with TRBD2. The CDR3 is 16 residues long. V shed 5 bases, J shed 6 bases, and the junction held 11 bases outside the gene matches. The germline V gene has CDR1 SEHNR and CDR2 FQNEAQ (reference sequence). The DNA of the CDR3 is TGTGCCAGCAGCCAACCGGGAGGGGCAGGGGCCGGGGAGCTGTTTTTT. Translation gives CASSQPGGAGAGELFF.

This sequence joins TRBV4-1 and TRBJ1-2; 9 bases line up with TRBD1. Germline V gene sequence: CDR1 MGHRA, CDR2 YSYEKL. This CDR3 is built from 15 residues. V trimming: 4 bases; J trimming: 4 bases; junction bases outside the gene matches: 7. The CDR3 nucleotides are TGCGCCAGCAGCCGCTCACAGGGGGCCCCCTATGGCTACACCTTC. It specifies CASSRSQGAPYGYTF.

This clone was picked up a small number of times. The CDR3, as DNA: TGTGCCAGCAGCGGTGGACAGGGGGTAAATGAAAAACTGTTTTTT. This translates into CASSGGQGVNEKLFF. J is TRBJ1-4 and V is TRBV9; 10 nucleotides line up with TRBD1. The V and J ends lost 3 bases and 5 bases, in that order; junction bases with no gene match: 4. Germline CDR1 and CDR2: SGDLS and YYNGEE. The CDR3 is made up of 15 amino acids.